Listed below are T cell receptor beta chains from one sample, sequenced in a study of blood T cell repertoires in COVID-19. The data were produced by immunoSEQ multiplex PCR, yet TCRdb's version contains in-frame clones alone and is incomplete. The sample has approximately 300,000 clones, 80% to 90% seen once. The sequenced sample was peripheral blood. The receptors shown here come from a man younger than 35 who had recovered from COVID-19. Both conserved end residues are part of each CDR3. Each record gives: V gene, D gene, J gene, clone size, CDR3 protein. The D gene is left open where the match is weak. Clone size is stated in some rows and not others, as once, few, many or a class when expanded.

V gene: TRBV29-1
D gene: TRBD2
J gene: TRBJ2-1
clone size: .
CDR3 protein: CSVVGTSIYNEQFF

V gene: TRBV3-1/TRBV3-2
D gene: .
J gene: TRBJ1-2
clone size: .
CDR3 protein: CASSQEGVHYGYTF

V gene: TRBV6-5
D gene: .
J gene: TRBJ2-7
clone size: .
CDR3 protein: CASSATTGFYEQYF

V gene: TRBV2
D gene: TRBD2
J gene: TRBJ2-2
clone size: once
CDR3 protein: CASSDRLAANTGELFF

V gene: TRBV6-2/TRBV6-3
D gene: TRBD1
J gene: TRBJ1-1
clone size: .
CDR3 protein: CASSPGTGEAFF

V gene: TRBV20-1
D gene: .
J gene: TRBJ2-5
clone size: .
CDR3 protein: CSARKETQYF

V gene: TRBV4-1
D gene: .
J gene: TRBJ2-7
clone size: .
CDR3 protein: CASSQGQGYYEQYF

V gene: TRBV7-9
D gene: .
J gene: TRBJ2-1
clone size: .
CDR3 protein: CASSQEFNFDNEQFF

V gene: TRBV6-5
D gene: TRBD2
J gene: TRBJ2-7
clone size: few
CDR3 protein: CASSPWGGAGEQYF

V gene: TRBV9
D gene: TRBD1
J gene: TRBJ1-2
clone size: few
CDR3 protein: CASSPAGGGFYGYTF

V gene: TRBV3-1/TRBV3-2
D gene: .
J gene: TRBJ2-1
clone size: .
CDR3 protein: CASSQAIATTYNEQFF

V gene: TRBV7-3
D gene: .
J gene: TRBJ2-1
clone size: .
CDR3 protein: CASSLDSFYNEQFF

V gene: TRBV6-6
D gene: .
J gene: TRBJ1-1
clone size: .
CDR3 protein: CASSYAGVEAFF

V gene: TRBV6-2/TRBV6-3
D gene: .
J gene: TRBJ1-5
clone size: .
CDR3 protein: CASSYSRSGQPQHF

V gene: TRBV19
D gene: .
J gene: TRBJ2-2
clone size: many
CDR3 protein: CASSINTHTGELFF